Listed below are T cell receptor beta chains from one sample, sequenced in a study of T cell responses to AZD1222 COVID-19 vaccine. Assay used: immunoSEQ multiplex PCR; TCRdb lists only in-frame clones, some missing. Counted here are fewer than 300,000 clones, 85% to 95% occurring once; the ten biggest clones make up less than 0.6%. The sample consisted of peripheral blood, taken on day 0 of AZD1222 vaccination. The receptors derive from an adult in good health. CDR3s include the opening cysteine and the closing phenylalanine or tryptophan. D genes are given only for firm matches. Part of the rows lack a size; the others show once, few, many or a class for expanded clones.

clone size: -
J gene: TRBJ1-4
V gene: TRBV15
CDR3 length: 15
D gene: -
CDR3 DNA: TGTGCCACCAGCAGAGCCCCGGCCGCTAATGAAAAACTGTTTTTT
CDR3 protein: CATSRAPAANEKLFF

clone size: -
J gene: TRBJ1-2
V gene: TRBV5-4
CDR3 length: 15
D gene: -
CDR3 DNA: TGTGCCAGCAGCTTGGCGGGGAATAACAACTATGGCTACACCTTC
CDR3 protein: CASSLAGNNNYGYTF

clone size: -
J gene: TRBJ2-2
V gene: TRBV9
CDR3 length: 15
D gene: -
CDR3 DNA: TGTGCCAGCAGCGTAGGACTAGGTGGGACCGGGGAGCTGTTTTTT
CDR3 protein: CASSVGLGGTGELFF

clone size: -
J gene: TRBJ1-5
V gene: TRBV4-2
CDR3 length: 16
D gene: -
CDR3 DNA: TGTGCCAGCAGCCTGAATACAGGGTCGGGCAATCAGCCCCAGCATTTT
CDR3 protein: CASSLNTGSGNQPQHF

clone size: -
J gene: TRBJ2-7
V gene: TRBV7-9
CDR3 length: 16
D gene: TRBD2
CDR3 DNA: TGTGCCAGCAGCTTACGATACACTAGCGGGGAAAACGAGCAGTACTTC
CDR3 protein: CASSLRYTSGENEQYF

clone size: few
J gene: TRBJ1-1
V gene: TRBV9
CDR3 length: 14
D gene: -
CDR3 DNA: TGTGCCAGCACCCTTGGGGGGGCGGGGACTGAAGCTTTCTTT
CDR3 protein: CASTLGGAGTEAFF

clone size: -
J gene: TRBJ2-7
V gene: TRBV2
CDR3 length: 15
D gene: TRBD1
CDR3 DNA: TGTGCCAGCAGTCCCCCGGGACAGAGCCCCCTCGGGCAGTACTTC
CDR3 protein: CASSPPGQSPLGQYF

clone size: -
J gene: TRBJ1-1
V gene: TRBV2
CDR3 length: 13
D gene: -
CDR3 DNA: TGTGCCAGCAGTGAAGAGGCAGGCACTGAAGCTTTCTTT
CDR3 protein: CASSEEAGTEAFF

clone size: -
J gene: TRBJ2-1
V gene: TRBV5-1
CDR3 length: 14
D gene: -
CDR3 DNA: TGCGCCAGCAGTTACGGACGCATTTCGAATGAGCAGTTCTTC
CDR3 protein: CASSYGRISNEQFF

clone size: -
J gene: TRBJ1-2
V gene: TRBV18
CDR3 length: 13
D gene: -
CDR3 DNA: TGTGCCAGCTCACCGGACACAGACTATGGCTACACCTTC
CDR3 protein: CASSPDTDYGYTF

clone size: -
J gene: TRBJ1-1
V gene: TRBV29-1
CDR3 length: 14
D gene: TRBD1
CDR3 DNA: TGCAGCGTTCTCAGGGGGCAGAGGAACACTGAAGCTTTCTTT
CDR3 protein: CSVLRGQRNTEAFF

clone size: once
J gene: TRBJ2-5
V gene: TRBV11-2
CDR3 length: 14
D gene: TRBD2
CDR3 DNA: TGTGCCAGCAGCTTAGGCGGGGGACAAGAGACCCAGTACTTC
CDR3 protein: CASSLGGGQETQYF

clone size: once
J gene: TRBJ2-7
V gene: TRBV2
CDR3 length: 12
D gene: -
CDR3 DNA: TGTGCCAGCAGTGTTGGCCGCCAGGAGCAGTACTTC
CDR3 protein: CASSVGRQEQYF

clone size: -
J gene: TRBJ2-2
V gene: TRBV5-6
CDR3 length: 14
D gene: -
CDR3 DNA: TGTGCCAGCAGAACGGGACAGAACACCGGGGAGCTGTTTTTT
CDR3 protein: CASRTGQNTGELFF

clone size: -
J gene: TRBJ2-3
V gene: TRBV19
CDR3 length: 15
D gene: TRBD2
CDR3 DNA: TGTGCCAGTAGTGACATTAGCGGGAGGCCAGATACGCAGTATTTT
CDR3 protein: CASSDISGRPDTQYF

clone size: once
J gene: TRBJ2-1
V gene: TRBV15
CDR3 length: 13
D gene: TRBD1
CDR3 DNA: TGTGCCACCAGCACGACAGGGGCTGATGAGCAGTTCTTC
CDR3 protein: CATSTTGADEQFF

clone size: -
J gene: TRBJ2-3
V gene: TRBV2
CDR3 length: 11
D gene: -
CDR3 DNA: TGTGCCAGCACTGAGATAGATACGCAGTATTTT
CDR3 protein: CASTEIDTQYF

clone size: -
J gene: TRBJ1-3
V gene: TRBV4-1
CDR3 length: 16
D gene: -
CDR3 DNA: TGCGCCAGCAGCCAAGATACGGGGGCCTCTGGAAACACCATATATTTT
CDR3 protein: CASSQDTGASGNTIYF

clone size: -
J gene: TRBJ1-2
V gene: TRBV4-3
CDR3 length: 14
D gene: -
CDR3 DNA: TGCGCCAGCAGCCAAGTCCGGGGTAACTATGGCTACACCTTC
CDR3 protein: CASSQVRGNYGYTF

clone size: -
J gene: TRBJ2-7
V gene: TRBV7-2
CDR3 length: 13
D gene: -
CDR3 DNA: TGTGCCAGCAGCGTCGGGTCGAGAGGCGAGCAGTACTTC
CDR3 protein: CASSVGSRGEQYF

clone size: -
J gene: TRBJ2-1
V gene: TRBV4-2
CDR3 length: 19
D gene: TRBD2
CDR3 DNA: TGTGCCAGCAGCCTCACCGGGACTAGCGGGGTTAGCTCCTACAATGAGCAGTTCTTC
CDR3 protein: CASSLTGTSGVSSYNEQFF

clone size: -
J gene: TRBJ1-1
V gene: TRBV6-5
CDR3 length: 14
D gene: -
CDR3 DNA: TGTGCCAGCCGACGGGGGAATGGGGACACTGAAGCTTTCTTT
CDR3 protein: CASRRGNGDTEAFF

clone size: -
J gene: TRBJ1-6
V gene: TRBV9
CDR3 length: 13
D gene: -
CDR3 DNA: TGTGCCAGCAGCGCCGGGGAACAATCACCCCTCCACTTT
CDR3 protein: CASSAGEQSPLHF

clone size: -
J gene: TRBJ2-7
V gene: TRBV2
CDR3 length: 13
D gene: TRBD1
CDR3 DNA: TGTGCCAGCAGCCTAGGACAGGGGGTCGAGCAGTACTTC
CDR3 protein: CASSLGQGVEQYF

clone size: -
J gene: TRBJ2-3
V gene: TRBV5-1
CDR3 length: 16
D gene: TRBD2
CDR3 DNA: TGCGCCAGCAGCTTGGGACTAGCGACTAGCACAGATACGCAGTATTTT
CDR3 protein: CASSLGLATSTDTQYF

clone size: -
J gene: TRBJ2-3
V gene: TRBV13
CDR3 length: 17
D gene: TRBD1
CDR3 DNA: TGTGCCAGCAGCTCCGGACCGGGACAGGGGGGAACAGATACGCAGTATTTT
CDR3 protein: CASSSGPGQGGTDTQYF

clone size: -
J gene: TRBJ2-5
V gene: TRBV7-9
CDR3 length: 13
D gene: -
CDR3 DNA: TGTGCCAGCAGCTTTCTAGGGGAAGAGACCCAGTACTTC
CDR3 protein: CASSFLGEETQYF

clone size: once
J gene: TRBJ1-4
V gene: TRBV7-9
CDR3 length: 15
D gene: -
CDR3 DNA: TGTGCCAGCAGTCTGGGGGGGATAAGGAATGAAAAACTGTTTTTT
CDR3 protein: CASSLGGIRNEKLFF

clone size: -
J gene: TRBJ2-2
V gene: TRBV9
CDR3 length: 16
D gene: TRBD1
CDR3 DNA: TGTGCCAGCAGCGTCGTGGACAGGCGAAACACCGGGGAGCTGTTTTTT
CDR3 protein: CASSVVDRRNTGELFF

clone size: -
J gene: TRBJ2-3
V gene: TRBV10-3
CDR3 length: 16
D gene: TRBD1
CDR3 DNA: TGTGCCATCAGTGAGGTGACAGGGTACAGCACAGATACGCAGTATTTT
CDR3 protein: CAISEVTGYSTDTQYF

clone size: -
J gene: TRBJ1-5
V gene: TRBV3-1/TRBV3-2
CDR3 length: 15
D gene: TRBD1
CDR3 DNA: TGTGCCAGCAGCCCCGGGGGAGGGGGCGGTCAGCCCCAGCATTTT
CDR3 protein: CASSPGGGGGQPQHF

clone size: -
J gene: TRBJ2-1
V gene: TRBV29-1
CDR3 length: 15
D gene: TRBD2
CDR3 DNA: TGCAGCGTTGGACTAGCGGGGCGCTCCTACAATGAGCAGTTCTTC
CDR3 protein: CSVGLAGRSYNEQFF

clone size: -
J gene: TRBJ1-1
V gene: TRBV5-1
CDR3 length: 14
D gene: -
CDR3 DNA: TGCGCCAGCAGCTTGAAGGACAGGAACACTGAAGCTTTCTTT
CDR3 protein: CASSLKDRNTEAFF

clone size: -
J gene: TRBJ2-1
V gene: TRBV3-1/TRBV3-2
CDR3 length: 15
D gene: TRBD2
CDR3 DNA: TGTGCCAGCAGCCTCCCACGGGGCGGGAGATCCATTGAGTTCTTC
CDR3 protein: CASSLPRGGRSIEFF

clone size: few
J gene: TRBJ1-1
V gene: TRBV7-9
CDR3 length: 14
D gene: -
CDR3 DNA: TGTGCCAGCAGCTTAGTCGGTCAGAACACTGAAGCTTTCTTT
CDR3 protein: CASSLVGQNTEAFF

clone size: -
J gene: TRBJ2-1
V gene: TRBV6-5
CDR3 length: 13
D gene: -
CDR3 DNA: TGTGCCAGCAGTTACCCAGAGGGCCATGAGCAGTTCTTC
CDR3 protein: CASSYPEGHEQFF

clone size: -
J gene: TRBJ2-2
V gene: TRBV13
CDR3 length: 13
D gene: -
CDR3 DNA: TGTGCCAGCAGCTTGAGATACACCGGGGAGCTGTTTTTT
CDR3 protein: CASSLRYTGELFF

clone size: -
J gene: TRBJ2-5
V gene: TRBV5-1
CDR3 length: 12
D gene: -
CDR3 DNA: TGCGCCAGCAGCCCCGCAGGGGCCCTCCGGTACTTC
CDR3 protein: CASSPAGALRYF

clone size: -
J gene: TRBJ2-5
V gene: TRBV25-1
CDR3 length: 13
D gene: TRBD2
CDR3 DNA: TGTGCCAGCAGCGGGGGACTACAAGAGACCCAGTACTTC
CDR3 protein: CASSGGLQETQYF

clone size: -
J gene: TRBJ2-5
V gene: TRBV2
CDR3 length: 14
D gene: -
CDR3 DNA: TGTGCCAGTCAAAGGTGGGCAGAGGGAGAGACCCAGTACTTC
CDR3 protein: CASQRWAEGETQYF

clone size: -
J gene: TRBJ2-7
V gene: TRBV5-1
CDR3 length: 15
D gene: TRBD1
CDR3 DNA: TGCGCCAGCAGCTTGTCAGGGGGCAATTACTACGAGCAGTACTTC
CDR3 protein: CASSLSGGNYYEQYF

clone size: -
J gene: TRBJ2-1
V gene: TRBV11-2
CDR3 length: 14
D gene: TRBD2
CDR3 DNA: TGTGCCAGCAGCTTAGGGGGACTAGGATCAGAGCAGTTCTTC
CDR3 protein: CASSLGGLGSEQFF

clone size: -
J gene: TRBJ1-5
V gene: TRBV5-5
CDR3 length: 15
D gene: TRBD1
CDR3 DNA: TGTGCCAGCAGCTTGGGACAGGGAGAAGGTCAGCCCCAGCATTTT
CDR3 protein: CASSLGQGEGQPQHF

clone size: -
J gene: TRBJ2-7
V gene: TRBV27
CDR3 length: 12
D gene: -
CDR3 DNA: TGTGCCAGCAGTCCGCAGGGCTACGAGCAGTACTTC
CDR3 protein: CASSPQGYEQYF

clone size: -
J gene: TRBJ2-7
V gene: TRBV5-4
CDR3 length: 14
D gene: -
CDR3 DNA: TGTGCCAGCAGCTTACGGGCAGGGGATTACGAGCAGTACTTC
CDR3 protein: CASSLRAGDYEQYF

clone size: -
J gene: TRBJ1-5
V gene: TRBV2
CDR3 length: 14
D gene: -
CDR3 DNA: TGTGCCAGCAGGTGGGGGGTAAGCAATCAGCCCCAGCATTTT
CDR3 protein: CASRWGVSNQPQHF

clone size: -
J gene: TRBJ2-6
V gene: TRBV18
CDR3 length: 15
D gene: -
CDR3 DNA: TGTGCCAGCTCACCCGGCAGAACTCGGGCCAACGTCCTGACTTTC
CDR3 protein: CASSPGRTRANVLTF

clone size: -
J gene: TRBJ1-6
V gene: TRBV7-2
CDR3 length: 17
D gene: TRBD1
CDR3 DNA: TGTGCCAGCAGCCCGGGACAGGGGGTAAAACCATACTCACCCCTCCACTTT
CDR3 protein: CASSPGQGVKPYSPLHF

clone size: -
J gene: TRBJ2-1
V gene: TRBV5-1
CDR3 length: 14
D gene: -
CDR3 DNA: TGCGCCAGCAGCTTGGCTGGACAGAGAAACCCAAGGTTCTTC
CDR3 protein: CASSLAGQRNPRFF

clone size: -
J gene: TRBJ2-7
V gene: TRBV27
CDR3 length: 14
D gene: -
CDR3 DNA: TGTGCCAGCAGTTTCTCGGGGAGCCCCTACGAGCAGTACTTC
CDR3 protein: CASSFSGSPYEQYF

clone size: -
J gene: TRBJ1-1
V gene: TRBV19
CDR3 length: 14
D gene: -
CDR3 DNA: TGTGCCAGTAGTATCGGGACACCGAACACTGAAGCTTTCTTT
CDR3 protein: CASSIGTPNTEAFF

clone size: -
J gene: TRBJ2-7
V gene: TRBV20-1
CDR3 length: 12
D gene: -
CDR3 DNA: TGCAGTGCTAGTGCGGGATCCTACGAGCAGTACTTC
CDR3 protein: CSASAGSYEQYF

clone size: -
J gene: TRBJ1-6
V gene: TRBV5-1
CDR3 length: 15
D gene: -
CDR3 DNA: TGCGCCAGCAGCTGGGACCGGCCCTATAATTCACCCCTCCACTTT
CDR3 protein: CASSWDRPYNSPLHF

clone size: -
J gene: TRBJ2-7
V gene: TRBV11-2
CDR3 length: 14
D gene: -
CDR3 DNA: TGTGCCAGCAGCTCAGCTTCAGGGTCCTACGAGCAGTACTTC
CDR3 protein: CASSSASGSYEQYF

clone size: -
J gene: TRBJ2-1
V gene: TRBV5-1
CDR3 length: 17
D gene: TRBD1
CDR3 DNA: TGCGCCAGCAGCTCCGGGACCGGGACAGGGGGGGTCAATGAGCAGTTCTTC
CDR3 protein: CASSSGTGTGGVNEQFF

clone size: once
J gene: TRBJ1-4
V gene: TRBV7-9
CDR3 length: 14
D gene: -
CDR3 DNA: TGTGCCAGCAGCTTTCTAGCGGTTAATGAAAAACTGTTTTTT
CDR3 protein: CASSFLAVNEKLFF

clone size: -
J gene: TRBJ1-1
V gene: TRBV6-5
CDR3 length: 13
D gene: -
CDR3 DNA: TGTGCCACCGCCGCCGGGAAGAGGACTGAAGCTTTCTTT
CDR3 protein: CATAAGKRTEAFF